This is a list of T cell receptor beta chains from one sample in a study of blood T cell repertoires in COVID-19. The assay was immunoSEQ multiplex PCR, and TCRdb's table has in-frame clones only and misses some. Among about 150,000 clones listed, roughly four fifths were seen once. The sample comprised PBMCs or T cells enriched from blood (not recorded which). The source of these receptors is a man aged 45-65 years who had recovered from COVID-19. Each CDR3 is given with its conserved first and last residue. D genes are given only for firm matches. Size is stated for part of the rows, as once, few or many counts, or as a class when the clone is expanded.

v_gene,abundance,j_gene,d_gene,CDR3aa,CDR3nt
TRBV11-3,-,TRBJ1-3,-,CASSHRDTFSGNTIYF,TGTGCCAGCAGCCACCGGGACACTTTCTCTGGAAACACCATATATTTT
TRBV6-6,-,TRBJ2-2,TRBD1,CASSKDRGSGELFF,TGTGCCAGCAGCAAGGACAGGGGGTCCGGGGAGCTGTTTTTT
TRBV9,-,TRBJ2-3,TRBD2,CASSVAKGLAGGHDTQYF,TGTGCCAGCAGCGTAGCTAAGGGACTAGCGGGGGGGCACGATACGCAGTATTTT
TRBV4-1,-,TRBJ2-7,-,CASSQGDSSVREQYF,TGCGCCAGCAGCCAAGGCGACTCTTCGGTACGCGAGCAGTACTTC
TRBV5-6,-,TRBJ1-3,-,CASSPGRGQTRNTIYF,TGTGCCAGCAGCCCCGGCAGGGGTCAAACTAGAAACACCATATATTTT
TRBV6-5,-,TRBJ1-1,TRBD1,CASTRLTGGLTEAFF,TGTGCCAGCACAAGATTGACAGGGGGCCTCACTGAAGCTTTCTTT
TRBV7-2,-,TRBJ1-5,-,CASSSGQLNQPQHF,TGTGCCAGCAGCTCCGGACAGCTTAATCAGCCCCAGCATTTT
TRBV2,-,TRBJ2-4,-,CASSAPVLAKNIQYF,TGTGCCAGCAGCGCCCCGGTACTAGCCAAAAACATTCAGTACTTC
TRBV5-1,-,TRBJ2-1,-,CASSLQGRGIQEQFF,TGCGCCAGCAGCTTGCAGGGGAGGGGAATTCAGGAGCAGTTCTTC
TRBV7-2,-,TRBJ1-2,-,CASSPDRTGYTF,TGTGCCAGCAGCCCGGACAGAACCGGCTACACCTTC
TRBV4-1,-,TRBJ2-1,-,CASSQLAAYNEQFF,TGCGCCAGCAGCCAACTAGCAGCCTACAATGAGCAGTTCTTC
TRBV4-1,-,TRBJ1-2,TRBD1,CASSQAGQANYGYTF,TGCGCCAGCAGCCAGGCGGGACAGGCTAACTATGGCTACACCTTC
TRBV7-2,-,TRBJ1-2,-,CASSLGRAGSYGYTF,TGTGCCAGCAGCTTAGGGAGGGCAGGCAGCTATGGCTACACCTTC
TRBV5-5,few,TRBJ1-5,-,CASSSTPTDSNQPQHF,TGTGCCAGCAGCTCAACCCCGACAGATAGCAATCAGCCCCAGCATTTT
TRBV14,-,TRBJ2-5,TRBD2,CASSQPGSGGLETQYF,TGTGCCAGCAGCCAACCTGGGTCGGGGGGGCTTGAGACCCAGTACTTC
TRBV6-5,-,TRBJ2-2,-,CASSYSPRRQTGELFF,TGTGCCAGCAGTTACAGTCCGCGGAGGCAGACCGGGGAGCTGTTTTTT
TRBV4-1,-,TRBJ2-5,-,CASSQEGQGRKLFQETQYF,TGCGCCAGCAGCCAAGAGGGGCAGGGGAGAAAGTTGTTTCAAGAGACCCAGTACTTC
TRBV15,few,TRBJ2-7,TRBD1,CATSRDRGTGSYEQYF,TGTGCCACCAGCAGAGATCGGGGGACAGGGTCGTACGAGCAGTACTTC
TRBV3-1/TRBV3-2,few,TRBJ2-1,TRBD1,CASSQDRGGRQFF,TGTGCCAGCAGCCAAGATAGAGGGGGCAGGCAGTTCTTC
TRBV4-3,-,TRBJ1-2,-,CASSQDPRGGYGYTF,TGCGCCAGCAGCCAAGATCCCAGGGGTGGCTATGGCTACACCTTC
TRBV5-1,-,TRBJ2-7,TRBD1,CASSVGTGLIMYEQYF,TGCGCCAGCAGCGTGGGGACAGGGTTGATAATGTACGAGCAGTACTTC
TRBV7-9,-,TRBJ2-1,-,CASSKPGQIKQFF,TGTGCCAGCAGCAAACCTGGACAGATAAAGCAGTTCTTC
TRBV29-1,-,TRBJ1-2,-,CSVAGDQKANYGYTF,TGCAGCGTAGCAGGGGATCAGAAAGCTAACTATGGCTACACCTTC
TRBV10-3,-,TRBJ1-6,-,CAISDAADSPLHF,TGTGCCATCAGTGATGCGGCCGATTCACCCCTCCACTTT
TRBV9,-,TRBJ2-6,-,CASSPNLAGAVRSGANVLTF,TGTGCCAGCAGCCCCAACCTTGCGGGGGCCGTACGCTCTGGGGCCAACGTCCTGACTTTC
TRBV10-3,-,TRBJ2-5,TRBD2,CAISDISGGASGTQYF,TGTGCCATCAGTGATATCAGCGGGGGGGCCTCGGGGACCCAGTACTTC
TRBV19,-,TRBJ2-3,-,CASSIGGRVTDTQYF,TGTGCCAGTAGTATTGGGGGCAGGGTAACAGATACGCAGTATTTT
TRBV7-2,-,TRBJ2-1,-,CASSLRAEGPKTYNEQFF,TGTGCCAGCAGCTTAAGAGCGGAGGGACCCAAAACCTACAATGAGCAGTTCTTC
TRBV11-3,-,TRBJ2-1,TRBD1,CASAQGSGSYNEQFF,TGTGCCAGCGCACAGGGGAGTGGCTCCTACAATGAGCAGTTCTTC
TRBV29-1,once,TRBJ1-2,TRBD1,CSVRTGGLGGYTF,TGCAGCGTGAGGACAGGGGGCTTAGGTGGCTACACCTTC
TRBV9,-,TRBJ2-1,TRBD2,CASSVGLDSEQFF,TGTGCCAGCAGCGTGGGACTAGATAGTGAGCAGTTCTTC
TRBV3-1/TRBV3-2,-,TRBJ2-7,-,CASSQDRSRSGNAYEQYF,TGTGCCAGCAGCCAAGATCGATCGAGGTCAGGGAACGCCTACGAGCAGTACTTC
TRBV5-1,-,TRBJ1-2,-,CASSLGRAGYTF,TGCGCCAGCAGCTTGGGCAGGGCTGGCTACACCTTC
TRBV30,-,TRBJ2-2,TRBD2,CAWSTGLGTGELFF,TGTGCCTGGAGCACGGGACTAGGGACCGGGGAGCTGTTTTTT
TRBV11-3,-,TRBJ1-2,-,CASSLGGGYTF,TGTGCCAGCAGCTTAGGGGGCGGCTACACCTTC
TRBV4-1,few,TRBJ2-4,TRBD1,CASSQGQGASAKNIQYF,TGCGCCAGCAGCCAAGGACAGGGGGCTTCAGCCAAAAACATTCAGTACTTC
TRBV7-9,once,TRBJ2-7,TRBD2,CASSLGGGARAYEQYF,TGTGCCAGCAGCTTAGGGGGAGGGGCCAGAGCCTACGAGCAGTACTTC